Below, 2 T cell receptor beta chains from the same sample are listed, as sequenced in a study of neurological immune-mediated disorders. TCRdb fed the 5' RACE reads into MiXCR, producing one record per CDR3 protein. Of about 55,000 distinct CDR3 sequences listed, about 25% are singletons. The sample's time point: technical triplicate 2. The sequenced material came from PBMCs. These TCRs come from a man in his sixties with HTLV-1-associated myelopathy (HAM/TSP).

As for this clonotype: A read error may explain this, as a much larger clone is one base away. V and J are TRBV20-1 and TRBJ2-7; D not certain. Germline V gene data show CDR1 as DFQATT and CDR2 as SNEGSKA (reference sequence). Between the trimmed V and J ends, which lost 4 bases and 3 bases, there was a span of 13 bases. The CDR3 spans 13 residues. The CDR3 loop reads CSATRIIFYEQYF. Here the CDR3 DNA reads TGCAGTGCTACTAGAATAATCTTCTACGAGCAGTACTTC.

The rearrangement joins TRBV18 to TRBJ1-3; the D is unclear. Trimming left V 0 bases short and J 1 base short, with 7 bases between. Germline V CDR1 and CDR2: KGHSH, LQKENI. The CDR3 has 15 amino acids. The CDR3 region is CASSPPQVSGNTIYF. The CDR3 nucleotides are TGTGCCAGCTCACCACCCCAGGTATCTGGAAACACCATATATTTT.